This T cell receptor beta chain was identified during a study of siplizumab effects on memory and regulatory T cells. Broader study findings: The study found that siplizumab significantly reduced alloreactive sequences traceable to unstimulated CD4+ memory cells.

The V gene's germline CDR1 is SGHDN and CDR2 FVKESK. The CDR3 contains 17 residues. V shed 4 bases and J shed 7 bases, with 22 bases lying between them. Concerning this clone: Its matching antigen is unknown.

Clones were read by immunoSEQ multiplex PCR, and TCRdb kept only the in-frame ones, dropping some. The data contain around 100,000 clones, roughly nine tenths of them seen just once; the ten biggest clones take up 0.65% to 0.8%. Sequenced material: Tregs sorted from blood. The source is a human donor in good health. The rearrangement uses TRBV14 and TRBJ1-4; weak D call: TRBD1 (6 bases). This CDR3 is CASSPWGQGTESEKLFF. The DNA for the CDR3 is TGTGCCAGCAGCCCCTGGGGGCAGGGAACGGAAAGTGAAAAACTGTTTTTT.